The following is a T cell receptor (beta chain) sequence with its context. The data derive from a study of blood T cell repertoires in COVID-19. Study-level background: Sample material is recorded as cDNA or gDNA derived from T cells, B-cell-depleted T cells, or PBMCs.

CDR3 length: 14 amino acids. Germline V gives CDR1 LGHNA, CDR2 YNFKEQ. V shed 4 bases and J 9 bases; nucleotides not matched to a gene: 9. Only in-frame clones appear in the TCRdb table, and some are missing; sequencing was by immunoSEQ multiplex PCR. The top ten hold approximately 3% of the sample, which has a few hundred thousand clones, around 86% seen once. The chain combines TRBV4-2 with TRBJ2-1, with TRBD1 matching over 7 bases. This TCR came from a man aged 60-69 years with acute or convalescent COVID-19. Sequences were obtained from peripheral blood. DNA of the CDR3: TGTGCCAGCAGCCGAGAACAGGGGTGGAGTGAGCAGTTCTTC. Its translation is CASSREQGWSEQFF.